The source of this TCR beta chain is a study of vaccination and CD4 T cells after COVID-19. Study-wide background: According to the study, participants were given two doses of BNT162b2 or mRNA-1273 vaccine. Spike peptides, overlapping and drawn from SARS-CoV-2, HCoV-NL63, HCoV-OC43 and HCoV-229E, were used to stimulate cells. Post-vaccine sampling followed dose two by a median roughly 65 days (range 14 to 241). It was a median approximately 92 days after diagnosis, with a range of 35 to 161, that post-COVID samples were drawn.

The treatment: roughly ten-day PBMC culture with coronavirus spike peptide pools or control peptides (ViraFEST assay). As concerns this clonotype: The target antigen is unknown.

The Oncomine TCR Beta short-read assay sequenced DNA from cultured CD4+ T cells. TCRdb re-called the PCR reads through MiXCR, storing one row per CDR3 protein. The sample holds about 23,000 distinct CDR3 sequences, roughly 62% seen once. The V and J ends lost 0 bases and 3 bases respectively, with 12 bases between them. The CDR3 length is 15 residues. Per germline, CDR1 DFQATT and CDR2 SNEGSKA (reference sequence). The sequences come from CD4+ T cells from blood, cultured in vitro, collected after SARS-CoV-2 vaccination. This receptor was identified in a human donor who received a COVID-19 vaccine. V usage is TRBV20-1 and J usage is TRBJ1-5, with a tentative D call TRBD1 (5 bases). As DNA, the CDR3 is TGCAGTGCTAGAGATCTCGGACAAATCAATCAGCCCCAGCATTTT. Amino acid sequence: CSARDLGQINQPQHF.